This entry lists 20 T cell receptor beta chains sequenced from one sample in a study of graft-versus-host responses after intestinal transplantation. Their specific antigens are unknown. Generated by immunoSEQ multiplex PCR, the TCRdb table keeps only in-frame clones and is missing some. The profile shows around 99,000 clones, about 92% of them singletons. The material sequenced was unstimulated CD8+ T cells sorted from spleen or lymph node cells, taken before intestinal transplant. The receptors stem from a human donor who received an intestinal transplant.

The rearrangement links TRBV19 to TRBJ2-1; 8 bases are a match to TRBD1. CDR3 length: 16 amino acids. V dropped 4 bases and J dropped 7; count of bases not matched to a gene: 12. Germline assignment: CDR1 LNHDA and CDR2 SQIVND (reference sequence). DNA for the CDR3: TGTGCCAGTAGTACCGAGAGGGACAGGTTAAAAAATGAGCAGTTCTTC. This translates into CASSTERDRLKNEQFF.

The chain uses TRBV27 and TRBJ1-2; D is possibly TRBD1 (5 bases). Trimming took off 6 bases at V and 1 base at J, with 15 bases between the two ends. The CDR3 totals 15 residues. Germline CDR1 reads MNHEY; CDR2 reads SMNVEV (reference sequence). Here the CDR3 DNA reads TGTGCCAGCAGGGGGGGTCGATCCCTTAACTATGGCTACACCTTC. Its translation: CASRGGRSLNYGYTF.

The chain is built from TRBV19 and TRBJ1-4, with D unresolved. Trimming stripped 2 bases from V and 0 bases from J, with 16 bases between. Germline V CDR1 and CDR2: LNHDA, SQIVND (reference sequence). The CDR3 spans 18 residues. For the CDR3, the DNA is TGTGCCAGTAGTATACGGCGGAACCTCCTTGCAACTAATGAAAAACTGTTTTTT. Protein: CASSIRRNLLATNEKLFF.

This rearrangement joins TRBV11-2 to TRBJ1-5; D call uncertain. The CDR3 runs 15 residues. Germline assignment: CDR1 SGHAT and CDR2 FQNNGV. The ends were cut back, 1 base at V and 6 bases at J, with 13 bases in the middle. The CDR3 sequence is CASSLGPVGAQPQHF. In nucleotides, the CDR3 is TGTGCCAGCAGCTTAGGGCCGGTAGGAGCTCAGCCCCAGCATTTT.

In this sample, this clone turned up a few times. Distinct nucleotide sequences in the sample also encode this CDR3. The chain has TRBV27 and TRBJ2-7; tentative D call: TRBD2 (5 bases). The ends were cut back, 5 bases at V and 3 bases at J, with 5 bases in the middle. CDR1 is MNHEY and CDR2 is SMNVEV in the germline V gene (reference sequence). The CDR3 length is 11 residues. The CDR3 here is CASSGGYEQYF. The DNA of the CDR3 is TGTGCCAGCAGTGGAGGCTACGAGCAGTACTTC.

In nucleotides, the CDR3 is TGTGCCGTCACTTACGGGGACACTGAAGCTTTCTTT. Protein product: CAVTYGDTEAFF. The rearrangement links TRBV30 to TRBJ1-1; no firm D call. This CDR3 has 12 amino acids. The germline V gene encodes CDR1 GTSNPN and CDR2 SVGIG (reference sequence). The ends were cut back, 8 bases at V and 3 bases at J, with 13 bases in the middle.

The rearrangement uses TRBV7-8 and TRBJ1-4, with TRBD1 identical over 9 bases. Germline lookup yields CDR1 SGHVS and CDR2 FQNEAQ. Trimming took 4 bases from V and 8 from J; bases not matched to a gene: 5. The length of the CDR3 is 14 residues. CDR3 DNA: TGTGCCAGCAGCTCGGGACAGGGTAACGAAAAACTGTTTTTT. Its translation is CASSSGQGNEKLFF.

CDR3 sequence: CASRGGGARSGANVLTF. The CDR3 DNA follows: TGCGCCAGCAGAGGGGGCGGGGCTCGCTCTGGGGCCAACGTCCTGACTTTC. The gene calls are TRBV4-3 and TRBJ2-6; the D gene is possibly TRBD1 (7 bases). Germline-derived CDR1 and CDR2 are LGHNA and YSLEER. This CDR3 region has 17 residues. V gave up 6 bases and J gave up 0 bases, with 15 bases separating them.

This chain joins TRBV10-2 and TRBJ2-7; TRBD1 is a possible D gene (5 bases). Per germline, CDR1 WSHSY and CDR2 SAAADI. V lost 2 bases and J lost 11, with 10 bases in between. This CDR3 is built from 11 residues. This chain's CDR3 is CASSEDSKKYF. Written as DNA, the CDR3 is TGCGCCAGCAGTGAGGACAGCAAAAAGTACTTC.

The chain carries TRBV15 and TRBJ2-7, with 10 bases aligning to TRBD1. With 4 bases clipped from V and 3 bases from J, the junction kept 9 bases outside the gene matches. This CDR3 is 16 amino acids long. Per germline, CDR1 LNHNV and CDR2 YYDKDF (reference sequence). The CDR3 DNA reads TGTGCCACCAGCAAAGGGACAGGGGTCGCTGGCTACGAGCAGTACTTC. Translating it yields CATSKGTGVAGYEQYF.

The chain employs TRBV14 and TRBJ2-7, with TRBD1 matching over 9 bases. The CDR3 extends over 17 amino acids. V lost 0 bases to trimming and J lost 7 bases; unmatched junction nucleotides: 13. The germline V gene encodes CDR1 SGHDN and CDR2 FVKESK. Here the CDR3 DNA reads TGTGCCAGCAGCCAAGACTTCCCCGGGGGACAGGGTAATGAGCAGTACTTC. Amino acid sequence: CASSQDFPGGQGNEQYF.

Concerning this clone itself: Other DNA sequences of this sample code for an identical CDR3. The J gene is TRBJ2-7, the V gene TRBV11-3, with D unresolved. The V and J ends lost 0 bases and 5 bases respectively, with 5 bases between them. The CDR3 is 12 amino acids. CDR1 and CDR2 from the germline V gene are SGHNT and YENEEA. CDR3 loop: CASSLDSDEQYF. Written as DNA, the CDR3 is TGTGCCAGCAGCTTAGATAGTGACGAGCAGTACTTC.

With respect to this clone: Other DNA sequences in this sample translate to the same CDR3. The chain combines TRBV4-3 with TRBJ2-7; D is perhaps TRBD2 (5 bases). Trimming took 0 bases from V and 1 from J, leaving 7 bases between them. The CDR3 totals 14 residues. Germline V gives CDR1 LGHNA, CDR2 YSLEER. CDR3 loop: CASSQDRGSYEQYF. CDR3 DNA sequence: TGCGCCAGCAGCCAAGATCGCGGGTCCTACGAGCAGTACTTC.

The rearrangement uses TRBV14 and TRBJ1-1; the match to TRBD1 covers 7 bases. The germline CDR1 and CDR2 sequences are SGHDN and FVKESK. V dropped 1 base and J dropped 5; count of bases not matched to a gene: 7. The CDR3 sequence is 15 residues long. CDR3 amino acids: CASSQGTTGWTEAFF. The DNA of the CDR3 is TGTGCCAGCAGCCAAGGGACGACAGGGTGGACTGAAGCTTTCTTT.

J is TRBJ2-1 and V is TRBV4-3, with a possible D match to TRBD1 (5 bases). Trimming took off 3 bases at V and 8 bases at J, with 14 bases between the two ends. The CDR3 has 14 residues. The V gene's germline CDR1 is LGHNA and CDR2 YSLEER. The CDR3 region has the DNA TGCGCCAGCAGCCAGGGCCAGGGTGGCTATGAGCAGTTCTTC. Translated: CASSQGQGGYEQFF.

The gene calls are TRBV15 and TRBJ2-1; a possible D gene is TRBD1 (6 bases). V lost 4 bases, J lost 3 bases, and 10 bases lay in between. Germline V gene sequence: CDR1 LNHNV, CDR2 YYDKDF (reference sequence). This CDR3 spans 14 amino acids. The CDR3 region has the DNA TGTGCCACCAGCATGAGCAGGGGCTACAATGAGCAGTTCTTC. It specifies CATSMSRGYNEQFF. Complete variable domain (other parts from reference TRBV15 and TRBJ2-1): DAMVIQNPRYQVTQFGKPVTLSCSQTLNHNVMYWYQQKSSQAPKLLFHYYDKDFNNEADTPDNFQSRRPNTSFCFLDIRSPGLGDTAMYLCATSMSRGYNEQFFGPGTRLTVL.

CDR3 sequence: CASSPNDGMNTEAFF. Here the CDR3 DNA reads TGCGCCAGCAGCCCGAACGACGGGATGAACACTGAAGCTTTCTTT. This rearrangement joins TRBV5-1 to TRBJ1-1; no definite D call. Germline V CDR1 and CDR2: SGHRS, YFSETQ. CDR3 length: 15 amino acids. V was shortened by 4 bases and J by 0 bases, with 13 bases between the two germline ends.

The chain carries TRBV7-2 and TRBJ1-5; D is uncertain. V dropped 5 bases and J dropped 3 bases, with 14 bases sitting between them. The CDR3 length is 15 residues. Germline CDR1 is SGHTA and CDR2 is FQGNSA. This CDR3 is CASSPPGRYNQPQHF. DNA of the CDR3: TGTGCCAGCAGCCCCCCCGGGAGGTACAATCAGCCCCAGCATTTT.

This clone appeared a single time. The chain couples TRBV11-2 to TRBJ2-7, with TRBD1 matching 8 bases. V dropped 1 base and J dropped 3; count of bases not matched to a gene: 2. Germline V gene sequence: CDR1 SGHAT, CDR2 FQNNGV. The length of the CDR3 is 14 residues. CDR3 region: CASSLGQGIYEQYF. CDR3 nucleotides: TGTGCCAGCAGCTTAGGACAGGGGATCTACGAGCAGTACTTC.

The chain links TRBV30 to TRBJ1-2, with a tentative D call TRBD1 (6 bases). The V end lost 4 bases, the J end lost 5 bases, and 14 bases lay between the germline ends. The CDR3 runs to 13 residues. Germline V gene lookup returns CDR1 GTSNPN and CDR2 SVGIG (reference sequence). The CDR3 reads CAWNEDRFYGYTF. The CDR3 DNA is TGTGCCTGGAACGAAGACAGGTTTTATGGCTACACCTTC.